This T cell receptor beta chain was obtained from a study of blood T cell repertoires in COVID-19. Study details: The United States, Italy and Spain were the sources of the acute and convalescent COVID-19 samples.

TCRdb's table, derived via immunoSEQ multiplex PCR, lists solely in-frame clones and lacks some. The data contain under 70,000 clones, approximately 79% of them singletons. Trimming removed 1 base at V and 3 bases at J, with 18 bases between. The germline gives CDR1 SGHVS, CDR2 FNYEAQ. The CDR3 extends over 17 amino acids. The sample was peripheral blood. The source of this sequence is a woman older than 75 with active or convalescent COVID-19. The chain joins TRBV7-6 to TRBJ2-5, with D perhaps TRBD1 (6 bases). The CDR3 region has the DNA TGTGCCAGCAGCTTAGTAGGGTCACAGGGCCATAAAGAGACCCAGTACTTC. Protein product: CASSLVGSQGHKETQYF.